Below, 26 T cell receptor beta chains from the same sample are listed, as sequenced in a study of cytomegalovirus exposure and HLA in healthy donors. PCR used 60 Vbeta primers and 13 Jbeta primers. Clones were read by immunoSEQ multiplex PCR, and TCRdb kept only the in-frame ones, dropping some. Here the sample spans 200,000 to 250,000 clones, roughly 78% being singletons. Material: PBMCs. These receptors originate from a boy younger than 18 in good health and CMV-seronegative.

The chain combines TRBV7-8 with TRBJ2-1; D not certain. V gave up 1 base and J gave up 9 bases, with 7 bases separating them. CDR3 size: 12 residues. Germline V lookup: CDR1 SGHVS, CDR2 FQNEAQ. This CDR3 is CASSLEVVEQFF. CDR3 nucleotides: TGTGCCAGCAGCTTAGAAGTAGTTGAGCAGTTCTTC.

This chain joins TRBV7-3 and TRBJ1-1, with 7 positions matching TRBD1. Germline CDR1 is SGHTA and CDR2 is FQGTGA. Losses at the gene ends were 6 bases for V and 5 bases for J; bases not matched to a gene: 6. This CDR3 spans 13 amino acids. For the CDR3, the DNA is TGTGCCAGCAGGTGGGACAGCAGTACTGAAGCTTTCTTT. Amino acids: CASRWDSSTEAFF.

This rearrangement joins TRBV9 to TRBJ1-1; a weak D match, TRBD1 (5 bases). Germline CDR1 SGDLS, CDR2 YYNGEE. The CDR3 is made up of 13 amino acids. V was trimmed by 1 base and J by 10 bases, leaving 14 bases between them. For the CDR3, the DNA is TGTGCCAGCAGCGTATCTACCTGGCAGGGAGCTTTCTTT. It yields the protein CASSVSTWQGAFF. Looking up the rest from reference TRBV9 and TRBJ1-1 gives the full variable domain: DSGVTQTPKHLITATGQRVTLRCSPRSGDLSVYWYQQSLDQGLQFLIQYYNGEERAKGNILERFSAQQFPDLHSELNLSSLELGDSALYFCASSVSTWQGAFFGQGTRLTVV.

CDR3 sequence reads: CASSPGGVDTEAFF. The CDR3 DNA sequence: TGTGCCAGCAGCCCCGGCGGGGTGGACACTGAAGCTTTCTTT. The genes are TRBV7-6 and TRBJ1-1; D remains unclear. Germline V gene sequence: CDR1 SGHVS, CDR2 FNYEAQ. Trimming removed 5 bases from V and 3 bases from J, with 13 bases in between. The CDR3 extends over 14 amino acids. Together with reference TRBV7-6 and TRBJ1-1, the CDR3 gives the full variable domain: GAGVSQSPRYKVTKRGQDVALRCDPISGHVSLYWYRQALGQGPEFLTYFNYEAQQDKSGLPNDRFSAERPEGSISTLTIQRTEQRDSAMYRCASSPGGVDTEAFFGQGTRLTVV.

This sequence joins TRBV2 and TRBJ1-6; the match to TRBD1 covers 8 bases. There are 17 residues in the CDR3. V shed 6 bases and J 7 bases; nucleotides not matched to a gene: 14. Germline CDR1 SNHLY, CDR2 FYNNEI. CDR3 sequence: CASRKRRQGTDNSPLHF. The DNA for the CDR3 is TGTGCCAGCAGAAAAAGACGACAGGGGACCGACAATTCACCCCTCCACTTT.

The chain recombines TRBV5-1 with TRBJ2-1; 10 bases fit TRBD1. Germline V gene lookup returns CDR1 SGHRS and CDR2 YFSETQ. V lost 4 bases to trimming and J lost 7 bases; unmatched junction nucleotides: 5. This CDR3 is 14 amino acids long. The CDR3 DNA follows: TGCGCCAGCAGCATCCGGGACAGGGGAAATGAGCAGTTCTTC. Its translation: CASSIRDRGNEQFF.

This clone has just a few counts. The CDR3 reads CASSFSDFGAGELFF. The CDR3 region has the DNA TGTGCCAGCAGTTTTTCGGACTTTGGGGCCGGGGAGCTGTTTTTT. This sequence joins TRBV6-6 and TRBJ2-2; a weak D match, TRBD2 (5 bases). The CDR3 covers 15 residues. Deletions cut 4 bases from V and 6 bases from J, with 15 bases between. CDR1 is MNHNY, CDR2 SVGAGI, per germline (reference sequence).

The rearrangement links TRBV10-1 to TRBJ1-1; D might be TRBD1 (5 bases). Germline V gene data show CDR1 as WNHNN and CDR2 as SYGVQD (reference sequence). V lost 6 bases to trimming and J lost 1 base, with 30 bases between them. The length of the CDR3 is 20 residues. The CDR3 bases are TGCGCCAGCAGACCCCAAACGCGACAGCGTGGGTCAATCACGAACACTGAAGCTTTCTTT. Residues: CASRPQTRQRGSITNTEAFF.

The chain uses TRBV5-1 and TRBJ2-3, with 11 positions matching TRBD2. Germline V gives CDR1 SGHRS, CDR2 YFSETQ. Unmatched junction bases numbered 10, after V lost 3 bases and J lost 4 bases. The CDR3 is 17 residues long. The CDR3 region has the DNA TGCGCCAGCAGCTCCCCGGCCCTTAGCGGGGGGGCAGATACGCAGTATTTT. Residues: CASSSPALSGGADTQYF. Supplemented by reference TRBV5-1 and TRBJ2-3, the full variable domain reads KAGVTQTPRYLIKTRGQQVTLSCSPISGHRSVSWYQQTPGQGLQFLFEYFSETQRNKGNFPGRFSGRQFSNSRSEMNVSTLELGDSALYLCASSSPALSGGADTQYFGPGTRLTVL.

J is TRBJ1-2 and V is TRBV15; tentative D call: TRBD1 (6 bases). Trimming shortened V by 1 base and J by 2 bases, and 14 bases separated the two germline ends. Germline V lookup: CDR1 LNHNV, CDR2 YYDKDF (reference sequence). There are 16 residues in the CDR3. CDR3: CATSRGGRGLNYGYTF. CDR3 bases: TGTGCCACCAGCAGAGGGGGCAGGGGCCTAAACTATGGCTACACCTTC. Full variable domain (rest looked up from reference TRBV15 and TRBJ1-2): DAMVIQNPRYQVTQFGKPVTLSCSQTLNHNVMYWYQQKSSQAPKLLFHYYDKDFNNEADTPDNFQSRRPNTSFCFLDIRSPGLGDTAMYLCATSRGGRGLNYGYTFGSGTRLTVV.

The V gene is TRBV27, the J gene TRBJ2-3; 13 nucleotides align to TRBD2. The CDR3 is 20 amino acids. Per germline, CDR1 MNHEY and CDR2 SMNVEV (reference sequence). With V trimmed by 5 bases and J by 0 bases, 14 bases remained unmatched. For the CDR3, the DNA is TGTGCCAGCAGTCTACGACTAGCGGGGGGCTATTCGCCTAGCACAGATACGCAGTATTTT. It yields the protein CASSLRLAGGYSPSTDTQYF.

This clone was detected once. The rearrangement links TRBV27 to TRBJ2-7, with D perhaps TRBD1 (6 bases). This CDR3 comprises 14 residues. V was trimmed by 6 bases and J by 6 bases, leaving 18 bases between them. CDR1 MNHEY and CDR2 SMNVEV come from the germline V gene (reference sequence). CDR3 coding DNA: TGTGCCAGCAGCCGGGACATCATGGCTAGCGAGCAGTACTTC. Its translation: CASSRDIMASEQYF.

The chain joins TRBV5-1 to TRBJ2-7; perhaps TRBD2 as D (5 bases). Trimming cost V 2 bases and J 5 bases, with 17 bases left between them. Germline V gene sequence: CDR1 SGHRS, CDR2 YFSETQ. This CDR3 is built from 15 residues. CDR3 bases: TGCGCCAGCAGCTTCCTAGGAGGAAAGATCCACGAGCAGTACTTC. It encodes CASSFLGGKIHEQYF. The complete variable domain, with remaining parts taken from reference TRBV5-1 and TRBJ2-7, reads KAGVTQTPRYLIKTRGQQVTLSCSPISGHRSVSWYQQTPGQGLQFLFEYFSETQRNKGNFPGRFSGRQFSNSRSEMNVSTLELGDSALYLCASSFLGGKIHEQYFGPGTRLTVT.

The DNA for the CDR3 is TGTGCCTGGAGTCCAGGCTATGGCTACACCTTC. Its translation: CAWSPGYGYTF. The V and J genes are TRBV30 and TRBJ1-2; no clear D gene. The CDR3 consists of 11 residues. V was trimmed by 2 bases and J by 4 bases, leaving 5 bases between them. Germline V CDR1 and CDR2: GTSNPN, SVGIG (reference sequence).

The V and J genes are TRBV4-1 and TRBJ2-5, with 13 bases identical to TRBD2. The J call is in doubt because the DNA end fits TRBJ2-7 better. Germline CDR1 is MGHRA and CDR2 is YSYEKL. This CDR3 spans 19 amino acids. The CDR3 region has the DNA TGCGCCAGCAGCCGATCGATACTAGCGGGAGGGTTCTCTCTCTACGAGCAGTACTTC. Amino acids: CASSRSILAGGFSLYEQYF.

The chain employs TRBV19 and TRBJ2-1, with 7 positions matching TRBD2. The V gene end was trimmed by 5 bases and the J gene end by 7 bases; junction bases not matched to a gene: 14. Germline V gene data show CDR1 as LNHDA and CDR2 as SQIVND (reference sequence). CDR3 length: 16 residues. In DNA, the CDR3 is TGTGCCAGTAGTTCCGCGTGGGAGGGATTAGGGAATGAGCAGTTCTTC. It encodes CASSSAWEGLGNEQFF.

The CDR3 protein is CASSLAGGNQPQHF. The CDR3 DNA follows: TGTGCCAGCAGCTTAGCGGGGGGAAATCAGCCCCAGCATTTT. The gene calls are TRBV7-9 and TRBJ1-5, with D perhaps TRBD1 (5 bases). Germline values: CDR1 SEHNR, CDR2 FQNEAQ (reference sequence). With 0 bases removed from V and 4 bases from J, the gap between germline ends came to 7 bases. The CDR3 contains 14 residues. Combining the CDR3 with reference TRBV7-9 and TRBJ1-5 gives the whole variable domain DTGVSQNPRHKITKRGQNVTFRCDPISEHNRLYWYRQTLGQGPEFLTYFQNEAQLEKSRLLSDRFSAERPKGSFSTLEIQRTEQGDSAMYLCASSLAGGNQPQHFGDGTRLSIL.

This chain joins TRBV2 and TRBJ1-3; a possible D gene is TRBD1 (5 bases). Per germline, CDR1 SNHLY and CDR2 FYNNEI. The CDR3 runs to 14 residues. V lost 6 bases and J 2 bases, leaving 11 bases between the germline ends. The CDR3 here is CASSSGRAGNTIYF. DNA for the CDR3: TGTGCCAGCAGCTCAGGGAGGGCTGGAAACACCATATATTTT.

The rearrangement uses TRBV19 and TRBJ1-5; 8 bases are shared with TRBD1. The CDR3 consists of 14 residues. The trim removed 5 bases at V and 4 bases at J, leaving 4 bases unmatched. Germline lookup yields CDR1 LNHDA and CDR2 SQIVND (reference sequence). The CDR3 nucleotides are TGTGCCAGTAGTGCGACAGGGGCAAATCAGCCCCAGCATTTT. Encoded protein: CASSATGANQPQHF. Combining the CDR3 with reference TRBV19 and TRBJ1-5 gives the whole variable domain DGGITQSPKYLFRKEGQNVTLSCEQNLNHDAMYWYRQDPGQGLRLIYYSQIVNDFQKGDIAEGYSVSREKKESFPLTVTSAQKNPTAFYLCASSATGANQPQHFGDGTRLSIL.

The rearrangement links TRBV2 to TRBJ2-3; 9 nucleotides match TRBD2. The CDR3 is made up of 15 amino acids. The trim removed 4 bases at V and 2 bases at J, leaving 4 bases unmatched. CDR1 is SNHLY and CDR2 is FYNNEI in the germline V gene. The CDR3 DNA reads TGTGCCAGCAGTGCGACTAGCGGATACACAGATACGCAGTATTTT. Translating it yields CASSATSGYTDTQYF.

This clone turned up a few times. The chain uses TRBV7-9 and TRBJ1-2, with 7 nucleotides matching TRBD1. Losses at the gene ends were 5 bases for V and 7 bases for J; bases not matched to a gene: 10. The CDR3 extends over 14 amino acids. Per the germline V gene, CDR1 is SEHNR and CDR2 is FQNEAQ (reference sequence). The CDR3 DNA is TGTGCCAGCAGCCCCCAGGGGGGCTCGGGTGGCTACACCTTC. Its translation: CASSPQGGSGGYTF.

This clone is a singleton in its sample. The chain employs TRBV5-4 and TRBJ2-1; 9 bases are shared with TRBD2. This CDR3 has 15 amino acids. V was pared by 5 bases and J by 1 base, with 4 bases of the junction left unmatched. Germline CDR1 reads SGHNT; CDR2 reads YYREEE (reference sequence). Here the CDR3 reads CASRYSGGSYNEQFF. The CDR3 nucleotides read TGTGCCAGCAGGTATAGCGGGGGATCCTACAATGAGCAGTTCTTC. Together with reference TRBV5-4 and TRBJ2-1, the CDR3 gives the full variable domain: ETGVTQSPTHLIKTRGQQVTLRCSSQSGHNTVSWYQQALGQGPQFIFQYYREEENGRGNFPPRFSGLQFPNYSSELNVNALELDDSALYLCASRYSGGSYNEQFFGPGTRLTVL.

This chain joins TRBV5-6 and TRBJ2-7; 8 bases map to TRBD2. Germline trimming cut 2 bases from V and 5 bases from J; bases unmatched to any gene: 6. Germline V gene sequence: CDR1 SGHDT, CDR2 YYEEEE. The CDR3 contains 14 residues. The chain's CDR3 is CASSFISSGHEQYF. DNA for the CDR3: TGTGCCAGCAGCTTTATTTCTAGCGGGCACGAGCAGTACTTC.

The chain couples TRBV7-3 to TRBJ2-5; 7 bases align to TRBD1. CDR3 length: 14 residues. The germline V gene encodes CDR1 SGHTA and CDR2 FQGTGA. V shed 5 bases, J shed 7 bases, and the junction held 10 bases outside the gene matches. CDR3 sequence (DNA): TGTGCCAGCAGCGCGACAGGGAACCAGGGGACCCAGTACTTC. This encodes CASSATGNQGTQYF.

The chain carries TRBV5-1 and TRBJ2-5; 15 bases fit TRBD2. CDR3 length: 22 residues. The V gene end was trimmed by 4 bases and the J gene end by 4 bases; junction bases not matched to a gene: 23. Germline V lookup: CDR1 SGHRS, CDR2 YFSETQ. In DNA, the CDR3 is TGCGCCAGCAGCAGGGGTCTCCTCGGAGCCGGGACTAGCGGGGGGCCGGGAGAGACCCAGTACTTC. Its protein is CASSRGLLGAGTSGGPGETQYF. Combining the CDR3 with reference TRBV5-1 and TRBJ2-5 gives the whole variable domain KAGVTQTPRYLIKTRGQQVTLSCSPISGHRSVSWYQQTPGQGLQFLFEYFSETQRNKGNFPGRFSGRQFSNSRSEMNVSTLELGDSALYLCASSRGLLGAGTSGGPGETQYFGPGTRLLVL.

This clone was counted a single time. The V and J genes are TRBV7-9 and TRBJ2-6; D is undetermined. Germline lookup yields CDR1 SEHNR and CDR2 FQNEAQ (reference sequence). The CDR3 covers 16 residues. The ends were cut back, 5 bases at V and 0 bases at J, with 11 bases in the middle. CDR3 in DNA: TGTGCCAGCAGCCCCCGGAGTGGCTCTGGGGCCAACGTCCTGACTTTC. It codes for CASSPRSGSGANVLTF.